The 7 T cell receptor beta chains below all came from one sample that was sequenced in a study of T cell repertoires in cytomegalovirus infection. MiXCR, run by TCRdb on the reads, gives a single entry per CDR3 protein. The sample has about 680,000 distinct CDR3 sequences; roughly 24% are singletons. The sample was CD8+ T cells from PBMCs. These receptors were collected from a human donor in good health (CMV status not recorded). Some clones in this sample may be carry-over from other donors' samples.

This clonotype was counted a few times. V usage is TRBV5-6 and J usage is TRBJ1-1; D not resolved. The germline CDR1 and CDR2 sequences are SGHDT and YYEEEE. The CDR3 has 14 residues. V lost 0 bases to trimming and J lost 1 base, with 7 bases between them. The CDR3 DNA reads as TGTGCCAGCAGCTTGGGGGTTACGAACACTGAAGCTTTCTTT. Translating gives CASSLGVTNTEAFF.

This clonotype appeared many times. The gene calls are TRBV19 and TRBJ1-1; no clear D. The CDR3 has 12 residues. Deletions cut 8 bases from V and 4 bases from J, with 11 bases between. The germline gives CDR1 LNHDA, CDR2 SQIVND (reference sequence). CDR3 bases: TGTGCCAGTGGTCCGGGAGTCACTGAAGCTTTCTTT. Its protein is CASGPGVTEAFF.

V is TRBV15 and J is TRBJ1-1; D remains unclear. V lost 0 bases and J 1 base, leaving 9 bases between the germline ends. This CDR3 region has 15 residues. CDR1 and CDR2 (germline): LNHNV, YYDKDF (reference sequence). CDR3 region: CATSRDGVWNTEAFF. The CDR3 DNA sequence: TGTGCCACCAGCAGAGATGGCGTGTGGAACACTGAAGCTTTCTTT.

The table lists this clonotype with many counts. The junction differs from germline at one of its ends, possibly a read error. The V and J genes are TRBV27 and TRBJ2-1; 7 nucleotides agree with TRBD2. The CDR3 consists of 14 residues. The germline V gene has CDR1 MNHEY and CDR2 SMNVEV (reference sequence). CDR3 sequence reads: CASAKRGSYSEQFF. The CDR3, as DNA: TGTGCCAGCGCGAAGCGGGGTTCCTACAGTGAGCAGTTCTTC.

This clonotype was found a few times. The chain uses TRBV28 and TRBJ1-5; maybe TRBD1 (5 bases). This CDR3 is 13 amino acids long. Trimming removed 6 bases at V and 10 bases at J, with 16 bases between. Germline V CDR1 and CDR2: MDHEN, SYDVKM. In DNA, the CDR3 is TGTGCCAGCAGGGCCAGGGCCCGCCGCCCCCAGCATTTT. The encoded protein is CASRARARRPQHF.

V gene TRBV25-1 combines with J gene TRBJ2-2, with D hard to call. CDR1 and CDR2 (germline): MGHDK, SYGVNS. This CDR3 contains 15 residues. The germline V and J ends were trimmed by 0 bases and 6 bases, with 11 bases remaining between them. DNA for the CDR3: TGTGCCAGCAGTGAATATTTTGTCGGTTCCGGGGAGCTGTTTTTT. Protein product: CASSEYFVGSGELFF.

This clonotype was counted only a few times. This chain links TRBV6-6 with TRBJ1-5; D uncertain. Between the trimmed V and J ends, which lost 7 bases and 0 bases, there was a span of 7 bases. Germline V gene data show CDR1 as MNHNY and CDR2 as SVGAGI (reference sequence). The CDR3 length is 13 residues. The CDR3 reads CASMGYSNQPQHF. For the CDR3, the DNA is TGTGCCAGCATGGGGTATAGCAATCAGCCCCAGCATTTT.